The rows below give T cell receptor beta chains drawn from one sample of a study of beta chain features in type 1 diabetes. The table came from immunoSEQ multiplex PCR; TCRdb's copy has only in-frame clones and leaves some out. The repertoire consists of over 150,000 clones, with approximately 8.1% occurring once and the leading ten covering almost 0.65%. Sequenced input: central memory CD4+ T cells from blood. These TCRs come from a man aged 18-30 years in good health. CDR3s include the opening cysteine and the closing phenylalanine or tryptophan.

>TRBJ2-7|TRBV27
CASSSHRFKGEEQYF
>TRBJ2-3|TRBV25-1
CASSDLSGTGDTQYF
>TRBJ2-7|TRBV5-6
CASRTLRDYEQYF
>TRBJ2-2|TRBV2
CASSFWTSGNTGELFF
>TRBJ1-2|TRBV7-2
CASSLALSGITNYGYTF
>TRBJ2-3|TRBV7-2
CASSLVAGARTDTQYF
>TRBJ1-6|TRBV5-1
CASSPARPGQGNSPLHF
>TRBJ2-1|TRBV5-4
CASSQTSGGGYNEQFF
>TRBJ2-3|TRBV7-3
CASSRGLAGAADTQYF
>TRBJ2-1|TRBV28
CASSRNILAGGYNEQFF
>TRBJ2-2|TRBV15
CATSRGTGLSGELFF
>TRBJ2-7|TRBV7-9
CASSKGVAGGSTYEQYF
>TRBJ2-2|TRBV7-9
CASSFRGQNTGELFF
>TRBJ1-2|TRBV7-2
CASRPGQGQGYTF
>TRBJ1-2|TRBV5-1
CASSPGGADYGYTF
>TRBJ2-4|TRBV6-6
CASSPSGGNIQYF
>TRBJ2-1|TRBV4-3
CASSQEQYLEQFF
>TRBJ2-3|TRBV29-1
CSVVLGYTDTQYF
>TRBJ2-7|TRBV5-1
CASTNEAYEQYF
>TRBJ2-2|TRBV7-9
CASSALHRVANTGELFF
>TRBJ2-3|TRBV19
CASRGGPGTDTQYF
>TRBJ2-1|TRBV5-6
CASSFRRDIPSDEQFF
>TRBJ2-2|TRBV11-2
CASSFQGSGELFF
>TRBJ2-7|TRBV4-2
CASSPGTSRDYEQYF